The 30 T cell receptor beta chains below were found in one sample sequenced in a study of tumor and adjacent non-tumor tissue in lung cancer. No cell sorting was done before RNA was extracted from the tissue. TCRbeta libraries were built with three rounds of nested PCR, modified from ARM-PCR. TCRdb reprocessed the multiplex PCR reads via MiXCR and lists one record per CDR3 protein. This sample has over 110,000 distinct CDR3 sequences, with approximately 66% found just once. The sequenced material came from lung tumor tissue. These receptors were obtained from a man in his 60s with small cell lung cancer.

With regard to this clonotype: A much larger clone is a single base away; this may be a read error. The rearrangement joins TRBV29-1 to TRBJ1-4; unclear D gene. Looked up from germline, CDR1 is SQVTM and CDR2 is ANQGSEA. With 5 bases removed from V and 4 bases from J, the gap between germline ends came to 8 bases. The CDR3 is 12 amino acids. DNA of the CDR3: TGCAGCGTTCGGATGGGTAATGAAAAACTGTTTTTT. Its protein product is CSVRMGNEKLFF.

Concerning this clonotype itself: No conserved phenylalanine or tryptophan ends this CDR3, so it is likely a read error. The chain recombines TRBV29-1 with TRBJ1-1; D may be TRBD1 (6 bases). Germline CDR1 and CDR2: SQVTM and ANQGSEA. CDR3 size: 15 residues. The CDR3 is CSVAKEQGRYTEAFS. For the CDR3, the DNA is TGCAGCGTGGCTAAGGAACAGGGTCGGTACACAGAAGCTTTCTCT.

To note about this clonotype: A read error may account for a junction end that differs from germline. This sequence joins TRBV20-1 and TRBJ2-5, with 9 positions matching TRBD1. Germline V gene sequence: CDR1 DFQATT, CDR2 SNEGSKA (reference sequence). The CDR3 runs to 13 residues. The CDR3 region is CTARGTGHETQYF. CDR3 bases: TGCACTGCTAGGGGGACAGGGCATGAGACCCAGTACTTC.

On this clonotype: The CDR3 does not end in the conserved phenylalanine or tryptophan, so this is likely a read error. The DNA is left out, because the CDR3 cannot be placed on it with certainty; the CDR3 is given as TCRdb lists it. J is TRBJ1-2 and V is TRBV11-1; TRBD1 is the table's D call and was not checked against the DNA. Both ends counted, the CDR3 spans 13 residues. CDR1 and CDR2 (germline): SGHAT, FQDESV (reference sequence). This CDR3 reads CVSSRDNFYGYAI.

On this clonotype: One end of the junction is discordant with germline, which a read error may explain. J is TRBJ2-5 and V is TRBV6-6; D gene ambiguous. The germline gives CDR1 MNHNY, CDR2 SVGAGI (reference sequence). CDR3 length: 12 residues. In nucleotides, the CDR3 is TGTGCCAGCAACCTAGGGCGAGAGACCAAGTACTTC. Protein product: CASNLGRETKYF.

This clonotype was found a few times. The V gene is TRBV30, the J gene TRBJ2-2; D remains unclear. Trimming shortened V by 2 bases and J by 8 bases, and 6 bases separated the two germline ends. The CDR3 totals 11 residues. Germline values: CDR1 GTSNPN, CDR2 SVGIG (reference sequence). CDR3 DNA sequence: TGTGCCTGGAGTTGGGGAGGGGAGCTGTTTTTT. Its translation: CAWSWGGELFF.

The chain joins TRBV11-2 to TRBJ1-1; TRBD1 aligns across 7 bases. Germline V lookup: CDR1 SGHAT, CDR2 FQNNGV. This CDR3 has 14 amino acids. V dropped 5 bases and J dropped 2; count of bases not matched to a gene: 5. The chain's CDR3 is CASSIGTANTEAFF. The CDR3 region has the DNA TGTGCCAGCAGCATCGGGACAGCCAACACTGAAGCTTTCTTT.

V gene TRBV10-2 combines with J gene TRBJ2-5; maybe TRBD1 (6 bases). Per germline, CDR1 WSHSY and CDR2 SAAADI. Trimming stripped 7 bases from V and 5 bases from J, with 17 bases between. The CDR3 has 14 amino acids. The CDR3 DNA follows: TGCGCCAGCAAACCGGGACAAGCACGGGAGACCCAGTACTTC. Its protein is CASKPGQARETQYF.

Concerning this clonotype: One end of the junction fails to match germline, which may point to a read error. The chain uses TRBV6-6 and TRBJ2-7; either TRBD1 or TRBD2 may supply D (5 bases each). Germline values: CDR1 MNHNY, CDR2 SVGAGI (reference sequence). The CDR3 consists of 16 residues. The CDR3: CAISSDSGRYSYEQYF. CDR3 DNA sequence: TGTGCCATCAGTTCCGACAGCGGACGCTACTCCTACGAGCAGTACTTC.

As concerns this clonotype: Germline and junction disagree at one end, which may indicate a read error. The chain carries TRBV20-1 and TRBJ2-3; D gene ambiguous. Germline lookup yields CDR1 DFQATT and CDR2 SNEGSKA (reference sequence). This CDR3 is built from 11 residues. CDR3 nucleotide sequence: TGCAGTGTTAGAGACCGGGTTGCGCGTTTCTTC. It encodes CSVRDRVARFF.

Many counts were recorded for this clonotype. V gene TRBV11-3 combines with J gene TRBJ2-1; 12 bases map to TRBD2. V was clipped by 1 base and J by 7 bases; unmatched bases: 2. Germline CDR1 and CDR2: SGHNT and YENEEA. The length of the CDR3 is 15 residues. The CDR3 DNA follows: TGTGCCAGCAGCTTAGCTGGGACTAGCGGGAATGAGCAGTTCTTC. Its translation: CASSLAGTSGNEQFF.

This clonotype was observed once. The junction departs from the called germline gene at one end, perhaps through a read error. The CDR3 here is CSSSTVLYYGYTF. CDR3 coding DNA: TGTTCCAGCAGCACCGTCTTATACTATGGCTACACCTTC. The V call is TRBV7-9, the J call TRBJ1-2, with unresolved D. The CDR3 covers 13 residues. Germline lookup yields CDR1 SEHNR and CDR2 FQNEAQ (reference sequence).

On this clonotype itself: A read error may explain this, as a much larger clone is one base away. The V call is TRBV20-1, the J call TRBJ2-3; 9 bases are a match to TRBD2. Germline CDR1 reads DFQATT; CDR2 reads SNEGSKA (reference sequence). The CDR3 consists of 15 residues. The CDR3 spells CSASGAGGGTYTQYF. The CDR3 nucleotides read TGCAGTGCTAGTGGGGCGGGAGGGGGCACATATACGCAGTATTTT.

V and J are TRBV12-3 or TRBV12-4 and TRBJ1-2; D remains unclear. V lost 11 bases, J lost 6 bases, and 19 bases lay in between. This CDR3 has 13 amino acids. This CDR3 is CAGKLGSFDGYTF. CDR3 DNA sequence: TGTGCCGGCAAACTGGGGAGTTTCGATGGCTACACCTTC.

This clonotype was seen a few times. The J gene is TRBJ2-1, the V gene TRBV5-1; 15 positions agree with TRBD2. V was clipped by 4 bases and J by 8 bases; unmatched bases: 7. Germline V lookup: CDR1 SGHRS, CDR2 YFSETQ. This CDR3 has 16 amino acids. CDR3 loop: CASSSGLAGGLDEQFF. As DNA, the CDR3 is TGCGCCAGCAGCAGTGGACTAGCGGGAGGGTTGGATGAGCAGTTCTTC.

As for this clonotype: It may be a read error: a sequence one base away is much more abundant. The V call is TRBV11-2, the J call TRBJ2-7, with 8 bases that match TRBD2. With V trimmed by 3 bases and J by 3 bases, 7 bases remained unmatched. The CDR3 runs 15 residues. Per germline, CDR1 SGHAT and CDR2 FQNNGV. CDR3 region: CASSFVTSALYEQYF. CDR3 sequence (DNA): TGTGCCAGCAGCTTCGTGACTAGCGCCCTCTACGAGCAGTACTTC.

This clonotype appeared once. At one end the junction does not follow the germline gene, possibly because of a read error. This sequence joins TRBV11-1 and TRBJ2-2; maybe TRBD2 (6 bases). Looked up from germline, CDR1 is SGHAT and CDR2 is FQDESV (reference sequence). The CDR3 consists of 13 residues. The CDR3 sequence is CASSLRETGEMFF. CDR3 sequence (DNA): TGTGCCAGCAGTTTACGGGAGACCGGGGAGATGTTTTTT.

Concerning this clonotype: A read error may account for a junction end that differs from germline. This chain uses TRBV10-3 with TRBJ2-1; weak D call: TRBD1 (5 bases). Germline V gene lookup returns CDR1 ENHRY and CDR2 SYGVKD. This CDR3 contains 13 residues. CDR3 sequence: CAISDRVDNDQFF. The CDR3, as DNA: TGTGCCATCAGTGATAGGGTGGACAATGATCAGTTCTTC.

The rearrangement joins TRBV11-2 to TRBJ1-1; possibly TRBD1 for D (6 bases). Germline V gene sequence: CDR1 SGHAT, CDR2 FQNNGV. V lost 5 bases and J lost 1, with 17 bases in between. This CDR3 is 16 amino acids long. In DNA form, the CDR3 reads TGTGCCAGCAGCCCAGCAGGGGTCAGAACGAACACTGAAGCTTTCTTT. Encoded protein: CASSPAGVRTNTEAFF.

The rearrangement joins TRBV4-2 to TRBJ2-1, with D possibly matching TRBD2 (5 bases). The CDR3 consists of 13 residues. In germline, CDR1 is LGHNA, CDR2 YNFKEQ. The V end lost 1 base, the J end lost 8 bases, and 9 bases lay between the germline ends. The CDR3: CASSQVAGDEQFF. The CDR3 DNA reads TGTGCCAGCAGCCAAGTTGCCGGGGATGAGCAGTTCTTC.

The V call is TRBV29-1, the J call TRBJ2-3; possible D gene TRBD2, 7 bases. CDR3 length equals 15 residues. Trimming removed 3 bases at V and 4 bases at J, with 17 bases between. The V gene's germline CDR1 is SQVTM and CDR2 ANQGSEA. CDR3 in DNA: TGCAGCGTTGAGGGGGGGGCATTGGGCGCAGATACGCAGTATTTT. Residues: CSVEGGALGADTQYF.

The V gene is TRBV6-1, the J gene TRBJ2-3; D could derive from TRBD1 or TRBD2 (5 bases each). Germline V gene sequence: CDR1 MNHNS, CDR2 SASEGT. The ends were cut back, 4 bases at V and 0 bases at J, with 11 bases in the middle. This CDR3 is 15 amino acids long. The CDR3 sequence is CASSGVGTSTDTQYF. The CDR3, as DNA: TGTGCCAGCAGTGGAGTGGGGACGAGCACAGATACGCAGTATTTT.

The chain employs TRBV6-5 and TRBJ2-7; perhaps TRBD1 as D (7 bases). The germline gives CDR1 MNHEY, CDR2 SVGAGI. The CDR3 has 15 residues. For the CDR3, the DNA is TGTGCCAGCAGGAGGGGGCTAGCGACAGGCTACGAGCAGTACGTA. Translated, it gives CASRRGLATGYEQYV.

As concerns this clonotype: This may stem from a read error, because a much larger clone lies one nucleotide away. This chain connects TRBV5-4 to TRBJ2-5; 7 positions agree with TRBD2. The CDR3 sequence is 15 residues long. Germline CDR1 and CDR2: SGHNT and YYREEE (reference sequence). The CDR3 sequence: CVSSLEAGVGETQYF. The CDR3 region has the DNA TGTGTCAGCAGCTTGGAGGCGGGAGTGGGGGAGACCCAGTACTTC.

This clonotype was observed many times. V usage is TRBV11-3 and J usage is TRBJ2-1; TRBD2 might be the D (6 bases). CDR3 length: 15 residues. Trimming removed 2 bases at V and 5 bases at J, with 13 bases between. The germline gives CDR1 SGHNT, CDR2 YENEEA. CDR3 amino acids: CASSLYHERDNEQFF. The CDR3 DNA is TGTGCCAGCAGCTTATACCACGAGCGGGACAATGAGCAGTTCTTC.

This chain joins TRBV4-2 and TRBJ2-1; D gene ambiguous. CDR3 length: 13 amino acids. Looked up from germline, CDR1 is LGHNA and CDR2 is YNFKEQ. The CDR3 region is CGNSQDPTVEQFF. CDR3 nucleotides: TGTGGCAACAGCCAAGATCCAACCGTTGAGCAGTTCTTC.

With regard to this clonotype: One base away lies a much larger clone, so this may be a sequencing read error. CDR3 sequence reads: CASSWGLAPHNEQFF. CDR3 coding DNA: TGTGCCAGCAGCTGGGGACTAGCGCCTCACAATGAGCAGTTCTTC. The chain employs TRBV7-9 and TRBJ2-1, with 10 bases fitting TRBD2. CDR1 and CDR2 from the germline V gene are SEHNR and FQNEAQ (reference sequence). CDR3 length equals 15 residues. The trim removed 4 bases at V and 5 bases at J, leaving 5 bases unmatched.

In the case of this clonotype: Its ends do not fully match the called genes, so a read error is possible. The chain employs TRBV20-1 and TRBJ2-1, with TRBD2 matching over 7 bases. This CDR3 comprises 12 residues. Germline V gene data show CDR1 as DFQATT and CDR2 as SNEGSKA (reference sequence). Here the CDR3 reads CSAAGLVRERFF. DNA for the CDR3: TGCAGTGCGGCTGGACTAGTACGTGAGCGGTTCTTC.

This clonotype was seen only a few times. The DNA for the CDR3 is TGTGCCAGCAGTGCAGGGGCAGGGACCTACAATGAGCAGTTCTTC. The encoded protein is CASSAGAGTYNEQFF. The V call is TRBV7-3, the J call TRBJ2-1; maybe TRBD1 (6 bases). CDR1 SGHTA and CDR2 FQGTGA come from the germline V gene. Between the trimmed V and J ends, which lost 6 bases and 2 bases, there was a span of 14 bases. CDR3 length: 15 amino acids.

This clonotype was picked up many times. The chain couples TRBV11-3 to TRBJ2-2, with 7 bases that match TRBD2. There are 16 residues in the CDR3. V trimming: 2 bases; J trimming: 4 bases; junction bases outside the gene matches: 7. In germline, CDR1 is SGHNT, CDR2 YENEEA. The CDR3 spells CASSLTAGVVTGELFF. The CDR3 nucleotides are TGTGCCAGCAGCTTAACCGCGGGAGTGGTCACCGGGGAGCTGTTTTTT.